Following are 23 T cell receptor beta chains from one sample sequenced in a study of control samples from healthy donors and cancer patients. The data were produced by immunoSEQ multiplex PCR, yet TCRdb's version contains in-frame clones alone and is incomplete. The data hold 65,000 to 80,000 clones, with around 90% observed a single time. The sample was PBMCs. The receptors shown here come from a woman aged 55 to 70 with head and neck cancer.

This clone occurred a few times. The CDR3 region is CASSRGAGELFF. CDR3 nucleotide sequence: TGTGCCAGCAGCCGAGGGGCCGGGGAGCTGTTTTTT. The chain is built from TRBV7-8 and TRBJ2-2, with D possibly being TRBD1 or TRBD2 (5 bases each). The germline V gene encodes CDR1 SGHVS and CDR2 FQNEAQ. This CDR3 is 12 amino acids long. Trimming left V 5 bases short and J 6 bases short, with 7 bases between.

The V call is TRBV7-6, the J call TRBJ2-1, with TRBD2 matching over 7 bases. The V gene end was trimmed by 1 base and the J gene end by 5 bases; junction bases not matched to a gene: 14. CDR1 is SGHVS and CDR2 is FNYEAQ in the germline V gene. This CDR3 spans 18 amino acids. The CDR3 nucleotides are TGTGCCAGCAGCTTAGGTTATGGACTAGTGGCCGATGACAATGAGCAGTTCTTC. It encodes CASSLGYGLVADDNEQFF.

Notes on this clone: The same CDR3 is also encoded by other DNA sequences in this sample. The chain combines TRBV9 with TRBJ2-5; 8 bases are shared with TRBD2. The germline gives CDR1 SGDLS, CDR2 YYNGEE. V dropped 4 bases and J dropped 0; count of bases not matched to a gene: 5. CDR3 size: 15 residues. CDR3 DNA: TGTGCCAGCAGCACGGGGGGGAACAACCAAGAGACCCAGTACTTC. It codes for CASSTGGNNQETQYF.

The chain links TRBV5-5 to TRBJ2-1; 10 bases match TRBD1. Losses at the gene ends were 4 bases for V and 8 bases for J; bases not matched to a gene: 9. Germline loops: CDR1 SGHKS, CDR2 YYEKEE (reference sequence). This CDR3 is built from 15 residues. In nucleotides, the CDR3 is TGTGCCAGCAGCAAGACAGGGGGCAAGGCTGATGAGCAGTTCTTC. It yields the protein CASSKTGGKADEQFF. Full variable domain (rest looked up from reference TRBV5-5 and TRBJ2-1): DAGVTQSPTHLIKTRGQQVTLRCSPISGHKSVSWYQQVLGQGPQFIFQYYEKEERGRGNFPDRFSARQFPNYSSELNVNALLLGDSALYLCASSKTGGKADEQFFGPGTRLTVL.

The chain employs TRBV4-1 and TRBJ2-3; D gene unclear. Trimming cost V 2 bases and J 3 bases, with 9 bases left between them. The CDR3 covers 14 residues. Germline CDR1 is MGHRA and CDR2 is YSYEKL. The DNA of the CDR3 is TGCGCCAGCAGCCAATTTTTAGGTACAGATACGCAGTATTTT. Translating it yields CASSQFLGTDTQYF.

The chain combines TRBV6-2 or TRBV6-3 with TRBJ2-1; D remains unclear. This CDR3 comprises 12 residues. Per germline, CDR1 MNHEY and CDR2 SVGEGT. V was clipped by 2 bases and J by 9 bases, with 8 bases between them. The CDR3 is CASSYGEGEQFF. CDR3 coding DNA: TGTGCCAGCAGTTACGGCGAAGGTGAGCAGTTCTTC.

The table lists this clone with a few counts. The chain couples TRBV12-3 or TRBV12-4 to TRBJ2-1; D unclear. CDR3 length: 11 amino acids. The V gene lost 2 bases and the J gene lost 15 bases, with 11 bases spanning the gap. As DNA, the CDR3 is TGTGCCAGCAGTTTATACGGAGTACCGTTCTTC. Its translation: CASSLYGVPFF.

A single count supports this clone. For the CDR3, the DNA is TGTGCCACCAGTGATTCCAGGGGATCAGGACGGAGCAATCAGCCCCAGCATTTT. It encodes CATSDSRGSGRSNQPQHF. V usage is TRBV24-1 and J usage is TRBJ1-5; possibly TRBD1 for D (6 bases). CDR1 is KGHDR, CDR2 SFDVKD, per germline. V was clipped by 2 bases and J by 1 base, with 17 bases between them. This CDR3 spans 18 amino acids.

A note on this clone: The junction differs from germline at one of its ends, possibly a read error. The J gene is TRBJ2-7, the V gene TRBV10-3, with 11 bases identical to TRBD2. Germline CDR1 and CDR2: ENHRY and SYGVKD. CDR3 size: 15 residues. CDR3 coding DNA: TGTGCCACCAGTGAGCGGCTAGCGGGAGGCTACGAGCAGTACTTC. Its translation is CATSERLAGGYEQYF.

This chain connects TRBV3-1 (or the pseudogene TRBV3-2) to TRBJ2-3, with D maybe TRBD2 (5 bases). The CDR3 loop spans 12 amino acids. V was clipped by 1 base and J by 6 bases, with 5 bases between them. Germline V lookup: CDR1 LGHDT, CDR2 YNNKEL (reference sequence). The CDR3 bases are TGTGCCAGCAGCCAAGGAGGGGATACGCAGTATTTT. Its translation is CASSQGGDTQYF.

The genes are TRBV15 and TRBJ1-1, with 7 bases matching TRBD1. CDR3 length equals 13 residues. In germline, CDR1 is LNHNV, CDR2 YYDKDF (reference sequence). The V segment lost 4 bases and the J segment 10 bases; nucleotides outside the gene matches: 9. Written as DNA, the CDR3 is TGTGCCACCAGCACCCGGACAGGCCTAGCAGCTTTCTTT. The encoded protein is CATSTRTGLAAFF.

This chain connects TRBV4-2 to TRBJ2-1, with 14 bases identical to TRBD2. The CDR3 is 19 residues long. The J segment lost 7 bases and the V segment lost 1 base, leaving 12 bases of the junction unmatched. Germline values: CDR1 LGHNA, CDR2 YNFKEQ. The CDR3 loop is CASSQVHGTSGSTVNEQFF. CDR3 sequence (DNA): TGTGCCAGCAGCCAAGTCCACGGGACTAGCGGGAGTACCGTAAATGAGCAGTTCTTC.

The chain links TRBV6-6 to TRBJ2-7; 11 bases are shared with TRBD2. The V gene end was trimmed by 6 bases and the J gene end by 5 bases; junction bases not matched to a gene: 15. This CDR3 contains 17 residues. The germline CDR1 and CDR2 sequences are MNHNY and SVGAGI (reference sequence). CDR3 in amino acids: CASRRRGLAGRMNEQYF. The CDR3 DNA is TGTGCCAGCAGACGACGCGGACTAGCGGGCAGGATGAACGAGCAGTACTTC.

The gene calls are TRBV30 and TRBJ2-3; perhaps TRBD1 as D (6 bases). There are 15 residues in the CDR3. Germline CDR1 reads GTSNPN; CDR2 reads SVGIG (reference sequence). Trimming took off 3 bases at V and 0 bases at J, with 13 bases between the two ends. The CDR3: CAWSPGQISTDTQYF. The CDR3 nucleotides read TGTGCCTGGAGCCCCGGACAGATTAGCACAGATACGCAGTATTTT.

The CDR3 DNA is TGTGCCAGCAGTAGCCGAGGAGGGACGGTCTCCTATAATTCACCCCTCCACTTT. Translating it yields CASSSRGGTVSYNSPLHF. J is TRBJ1-6 and V is TRBV27; D is possibly TRBD1 (5 bases). The CDR3 consists of 18 residues. Germline CDR1 and CDR2: MNHEY and SMNVEV (reference sequence). V shed 5 bases and J shed 0 bases, with 17 bases lying between them.

This chain uses TRBV6-5 with TRBJ2-7; D unresolved. Trimming stripped 6 bases from V and 4 bases from J, with 10 bases between. Germline V gives CDR1 MNHEY, CDR2 SVGAGI. The CDR3 is 12 residues long. CDR3 sequence: CASRGRVYEQYF. As DNA, the CDR3 is TGTGCCAGCAGAGGAAGAGTGTACGAGCAGTACTTC.

The J gene is TRBJ2-2, the V gene TRBV5-6, with 7 bases identical to TRBD1. The trim removed 2 bases at V and 6 bases at J, leaving 7 bases unmatched. CDR3 length: 15 amino acids. Germline V gene data show CDR1 as SGHDT and CDR2 as YYEEEE. The CDR3 is CASSFQGVGAGELFF. CDR3 DNA sequence: TGTGCCAGCAGCTTCCAGGGGGTAGGAGCCGGGGAGCTGTTTTTT.

The genes are TRBV24-1 and TRBJ2-1; TRBD2 matches at 7 bases. From germline, CDR1 is KGHDR and CDR2 SFDVKD. The CDR3 is 14 residues long. With V trimmed by 6 bases and J by 5 bases, 6 bases remained unmatched. The DNA of the CDR3 is TGTGCCACCAGTTCAGCGGGACTGAACAATGAGCAGTTCTTC. It codes for CATSSAGLNNEQFF.

V and J are TRBV19 and TRBJ1-3; no definite D call. This CDR3 contains 11 residues. V dropped 5 bases and J dropped 7 bases, with 6 bases sitting between them. Germline CDR1 is LNHDA and CDR2 is SQIVND (reference sequence). The CDR3 nucleotides read TGTGCCAGTAGTGCAGCCAACACCATATATTTT. It yields the protein CASSAANTIYF.

The table lists this clone with a count of one. The V and J genes are TRBV3-1 (or the pseudogene TRBV3-2) and TRBJ2-5; 14 nucleotides match TRBD2. Germline loops: CDR1 LGHDT, CDR2 YNNKEL (reference sequence). V lost 0 bases to trimming and J lost 9 bases; unmatched junction nucleotides: 6. This CDR3 has 16 residues. In DNA form, the CDR3 reads TGTGCCAGCAGCCAAGATCCGACTAGCGGGAGGGGGGCCCAGTACTTC. As protein: CASSQDPTSGRGAQYF.

The rearrangement links TRBV5-6 to TRBJ1-2; 9 bases line up with TRBD1. The J segment lost 5 bases and the V segment lost 0 bases, leaving 5 bases of the junction unmatched. Germline V gives CDR1 SGHDT, CDR2 YYEEEE. The CDR3 extends over 15 amino acids. Written as DNA, the CDR3 is TGTGCCAGCAGCTTGGGGACAGGGGAGGATTATGGCTACACCTTC. Translated: CASSLGTGEDYGYTF.

The V and J genes are TRBV2 and TRBJ2-7; D perhaps matches TRBD1 (5 bases). Germline CDR1 SNHLY, CDR2 FYNNEI. The V gene lost 4 bases and the J gene lost 5 bases, with 18 bases spanning the gap. The CDR3 is made up of 15 amino acids. CDR3 sequence (DNA): TGTGCCAGCAGTGTGGAACAGGCACCCGTCCACGAGCAGTACTTC. Protein product: CASSVEQAPVHEQYF. Complete variable domain (other parts from reference TRBV2 and TRBJ2-7): EPEVTQTPSHQVTQMGQEVILRCVPISNHLYFYWYRQILGQKVEFLVSFYNNEISEKSEIFDDQFSVERPDGSNFTLKIRSTKLEDSAMYFCASSVEQAPVHEQYFGPGTRLTVT.

The chain uses TRBV20-1 and TRBJ1-3; D remains unclear. V was clipped by 3 bases and J by 0 bases, with 6 bases between them. This CDR3 comprises 13 residues. Germline CDR1 and CDR2: DFQATT and SNEGSKA (reference sequence). CDR3 amino acids: CSASRSSGNTIYF. DNA of the CDR3: TGCAGTGCTAGTCGAAGCTCTGGAAACACCATATATTTT.